These T cell receptor beta chains were read from a single sample in a study of T cells after yellow fever vaccination. TCRdb called the 5' RACE reads again in MiXCR, with one record for every CDR3 protein. Of hundreds of thousands of distinct CDR3 sequences listed, about 12% are singletons. Sample: PBMCs, taken on the day of the yellow fever booster vaccination. The source is a man aged 30 to 39 who received the YFV17D yellow fever vaccine. The CDR3 runs from the conserved cysteine through the conserved F or W. Each record gives: V gene, J gene, clone size, CDR3 protein. Not every row has a clone size; where given, it reads once, few, many or a size class.

TRBV3-1	TRBJ2-3	many	CASSQVPDTQYF
TRBV5-1	TRBJ2-2	many	CASSLAGTTHTGELFF
TRBV5-8	TRBJ2-7	-	CASSLDSYKNEQYF
TRBV12-3/TRBV12-4	TRBJ1-1	many	CASSYGGTEAFF
TRBV18	TRBJ2-3	-	CASSLEGRADTQYF
TRBV10-3	TRBJ2-5	few	CAISGLAGGSETQYF
TRBV9	TRBJ2-7	few	CASSVGGGTHEQYF
TRBV4-2	TRBJ2-7	many	CASSQSGAGGYEQYF
TRBV10-3	TRBJ2-7	-	CAISESTGLHEQYF
TRBV12-3/TRBV12-4	TRBJ1-6	-	CASRWSGGHSPLHF
TRBV7-9	TRBJ2-7	few	CASSLVSSGTGDWEQYF
TRBV20-1	TRBJ1-1	few	CSAPPGGGREVSAFF
TRBV27	TRBJ2-1	-	CASSGDIRGYNEQFF
TRBV7-2	TRBJ2-3	many	CASSPGSHTDTQYF
TRBV20-1	TRBJ2-1	once	CSARYAPGLAGEVRVNYNEQFF
TRBV7-2	TRBJ2-3	-	CASSWDSASTDTQYF
TRBV6-5	TRBJ2-1	few	CASSYDGLKSYNEQFF
TRBV20-1	TRBJ2-2	few	CSATGTSVTGELFF
TRBV27	TRBJ2-5	few	CASSFGRGGQETQYF
TRBV11-2	TRBJ2-7	few	CASSLGGGLNYEQYF
TRBV5-4	TRBJ2-5	few	CASSFASGTQETQYF
TRBV7-2	TRBJ2-7	many	CATGGWSYEQYF
TRBV24-1	TRBJ2-1	-	CATSDPGAGGASNEQFF
TRBV20-1	TRBJ2-3	-	CSARTRVGTDTQYF
TRBV11-2	TRBJ2-7	-	CASSSPAGEQYF
TRBV6-5	TRBJ2-1	-	CASSYPPGVYNEQFF
TRBV12-3/TRBV12-4	TRBJ1-1	-	CASRFIGSGTNTEAFF
TRBV9	TRBJ2-1	few	CASSGLKTSGRYNEQFF
TRBV4-3	TRBJ2-1	many	CASSQGTGDEQFF
TRBV20-1	TRBJ2-1	-	CSARGEGPNEQFF
TRBV6-5	TRBJ2-5	few	CASRGEGRQYF
TRBV7-2	TRBJ2-5	-	CASSHSRTGGGETQYF
TRBV29-1	TRBJ2-1	-	CSLGGDNEQFF
TRBV20-1	TRBJ2-1	-	CSARTSGTNEQFF
TRBV5-5	TRBJ2-2	-	CASSLNGKHTGELFF
TRBV7-8	TRBJ2-1	-	CASSPSSGIGEQFF
TRBV7-3	TRBJ1-1	few	CASSPGGAQGTEAFF
TRBV20-1	TRBJ2-5	few	CSAILSLQETQYF
TRBV5-1	TRBJ1-3	few	CASSWTAGNTIYF
TRBV7-2	TRBJ2-7	-	CASSLAHLSNRGLEQYF
TRBV5-1	TRBJ1-2	-	CASTGGAPRSDGYTF
TRBV10-3	TRBJ2-5	-	CAITAGPQETQYF
TRBV4-3	TRBJ1-2	-	CASSLTGTGGGGYTF
TRBV15	TRBJ2-1	few	CATSRVGTALDEQFF
TRBV12-3/TRBV12-4	TRBJ1-6	many	CASTRGGWNSPLHF
TRBV20-1	TRBJ2-7	-	CSAKQLAGVDEQYF
TRBV7-9	TRBJ2-7	-	CASSSLGQDEQYF
TRBV12-3/TRBV12-4	TRBJ2-1	-	CASSYGASSYNEQFF
TRBV28	TRBJ2-6	few	CASSLPGHSGANVLTF
TRBV6-1	TRBJ2-1	-	CASTAGGTTINEQFF
TRBV7-3	TRBJ2-3	-	CASSLSTGVNTQYF
TRBV3-1	TRBJ1-2	-	CASSRWDGYTF